The 27 T cell receptor beta chains reported below all come from one sample, sequenced in a study of blood T cell repertoires in COVID-19. Only in-frame clones appear in the TCRdb table, and some are missing; sequencing was by immunoSEQ multiplex PCR. The sample lists 250,000 to 400,000 clones; approximately 88% were seen once. Material for sequencing was peripheral blood. The receptors were gathered from a woman in her 30s with COVID-19, enrolled during active disease.

The chain has TRBV3-1 (or the pseudogene TRBV3-2) and TRBJ2-5, with 9 bases identical to TRBD2. Losses at the gene ends were 0 bases for V and 3 bases for J; bases not matched to a gene: 5. Germline V gene data show CDR1 as LGHDT and CDR2 as YNNKEL (reference sequence). The length of the CDR3 is 16 residues. This chain's CDR3 is CASSQELLAGKETQYF. In nucleotides, the CDR3 is TGTGCCAGCAGCCAAGAGTTGCTAGCGGGGAAAGAGACCCAGTACTTC.

CDR3 protein: CASSRYRGFSGNTIYF. The CDR3, as DNA: TGTGCCAGCAGTCGATACAGGGGATTCTCTGGAAACACCATATATTTT. This rearrangement joins TRBV27 to TRBJ1-3; TRBD1 matches at 7 bases. The J segment lost 0 bases and the V segment lost 5 bases, leaving 7 bases of the junction unmatched. Germline CDR1 is MNHEY and CDR2 is SMNVEV (reference sequence). The CDR3 length is 16 residues.

V and J are TRBV6-6 and TRBJ1-2; D possibly corresponds to TRBD1 (5 bases). From germline, CDR1 is MNHNY and CDR2 SVGAGI (reference sequence). The CDR3 is made up of 14 amino acids. Trimming took 6 bases from V and 2 from J, leaving 13 bases between them. CDR3 coding DNA: TGTGCCAGCAGAGTTGCGGGGGGAAACTATGGCTACACCTTC. Translating gives CASRVAGGNYGYTF.

This clone is categorized as medium-sized. V gene TRBV15 combines with J gene TRBJ2-3; D perhaps matches TRBD2 (5 bases). V lost 4 bases and J lost 4, with 15 bases in between. This CDR3 is built from 15 residues. Germline V gives CDR1 LNHNV, CDR2 YYDKDF (reference sequence). CDR3 bases: TGTGCCACCAGCATAAGGCGAGGGAGCGCAGATACGCAGTATTTT. Amino acid sequence: CATSIRRGSADTQYF.

CDR3 nucleotide sequence: TGTGCCAGCAGCTTGATCGGGACAGGGGATGGCTACACCTTC. Translated: CASSLIGTGDGYTF. The rearrangement uses TRBV5-4 and TRBJ1-2; TRBD1 matches at 10 bases. The CDR3 runs 14 residues. With 1 base clipped from V and 6 bases from J, the junction kept 3 bases outside the gene matches. Germline V gene sequence: CDR1 SGHNT, CDR2 YYREEE (reference sequence).

The chain has TRBV27 and TRBJ2-3, with D possibly being TRBD1 (6 bases). Trimming took off 5 bases at V and 5 bases at J, with 20 bases between the two ends. The germline gives CDR1 MNHEY, CDR2 SMNVEV (reference sequence). This CDR3 is built from 16 residues. CDR3 nucleotide sequence: TGTGCCAGCAGTCCAGGACAGCCCCTAAGGGTAGATACGCAGTATTTT. Translating it yields CASSPGQPLRVDTQYF.

The chain recombines TRBV7-2 with TRBJ1-5; 9 bases are shared with TRBD1. CDR3 size: 16 residues. Germline-derived CDR1 and CDR2 are SGHTA and FQGNSA. V shed 2 bases and J 2 bases; nucleotides not matched to a gene: 4. The CDR3, as DNA: TGTGCCAGCAGCTTACATCGACAGGGGGGCAATCAGCCCCAGCATTTT. It specifies CASSLHRQGGNQPQHF. The full variable domain, in which reference TRBV7-2 and TRBJ1-5 provide the parts outside the CDR3, is GAGVSQSPSNKVTEKGKDVELRCDPISGHTALYWYRQSLGQGLEFLIYFQGNSAPDKSGLPSDRFSAERTGGSVSTLTIQRTQQEDSAVYLCASSLHRQGGNQPQHFGDGTRLSIL.

The genes are TRBV5-6 and TRBJ2-7; 7 bases map to TRBD2. Germline loops: CDR1 SGHDT, CDR2 YYEEEE. The CDR3 consists of 13 residues. V trimming: 1 base; J trimming: 6 bases; junction bases outside the gene matches: 4. The CDR3: CASSLSREGEQYV. CDR3 bases: TGTGCCAGCAGCTTGTCCAGGGAGGGCGAGCAGTACGTC.

The chain is built from TRBV4-1 and TRBJ1-2; 7 bases align to TRBD1. The CDR3 sequence is 15 residues long. V was pared by 0 bases and J by 7 bases, with 8 bases of the junction left unmatched. Germline CDR1 reads MGHRA; CDR2 reads YSYEKL. This CDR3 reads CASSQDRLGGGGYTF. CDR3 coding DNA: TGCGCCAGCAGCCAAGATAGGCTAGGGGGCGGTGGCTACACCTTC.

This sequence joins TRBV5-6 and TRBJ1-1; D unclear. In germline, CDR1 is SGHDT, CDR2 YYEEEE. The CDR3 has 13 amino acids. V lost 5 bases and J 1 base, leaving 9 bases between the germline ends. The CDR3 is CASRLGTNTEAFF. The CDR3 DNA follows: TGTGCCAGCAGACTCGGTACGAACACTGAAGCTTTCTTT.

This clone is a singleton in its sample. V is TRBV10-1 and J is TRBJ2-5; tentatively, D is TRBD1 (6 bases). Germline CDR1 WNHNN, CDR2 SYGVQD (reference sequence). CDR3 size: 18 residues. V lost 4 bases and J 2 bases, leaving 23 bases between the germline ends. The CDR3 region is CASSVDCLCGTNQETQYF. The CDR3 nucleotides are TGCGCCAGCAGTGTTGATTGTTTATGTGGGACAAATCAAGAGACCCAGTACTTC.

The rearrangement joins TRBV27 to TRBJ2-1; TRBD2 aligns across 10 bases. The CDR3 covers 14 residues. The V gene's germline CDR1 is MNHEY and CDR2 SMNVEV (reference sequence). V was pared by 7 bases and J by 4 bases, with 4 bases of the junction left unmatched. In DNA, the CDR3 is TGTGCCAGCAAAATAGCGGGGGGATACAATGAGCAGTTCTTC. It codes for CASKIAGGYNEQFF.

V gene TRBV6-2 or TRBV6-3 combines with J gene TRBJ2-7; TRBD2 might be the D (5 bases). CDR3 length: 15 residues. CDR1 and CDR2 from the germline V gene are MNHEY and SVGEGT. V was pared by 2 bases and J by 3 bases, with 14 bases between. DNA of the CDR3: TGTGCCAGCAGTTACGTCGGTACGGGGTTCTACGAGCAGTACTTC. Translated: CASSYVGTGFYEQYF.

The chain couples TRBV5-1 to TRBJ1-1, with a weak D call TRBD1 (6 bases). CDR1 is SGHRS, CDR2 YFSETQ, per germline. The CDR3 covers 14 residues. V was clipped by 0 bases and J by 6 bases, with 12 bases between them. The CDR3 reads CASSLATGSPEAFF. DNA for the CDR3: TGCGCCAGCAGCTTGGCCACAGGGTCGCCTGAAGCTTTCTTT.

The chain is built from TRBV6-4 and TRBJ1-4, with unresolved D. Germline-derived CDR1 and CDR2 are MRHNA and SNTAGT. Trimming took off 9 bases at V and 2 bases at J, with 13 bases between the two ends. This CDR3 contains 14 residues. Here the CDR3 DNA reads TGTGCCAGAAGCGTCCAGACGACTAATGAAAAACTGTTTTTT. Translation: CARSVQTTNEKLFF.

The chain joins TRBV6-4 to TRBJ1-2; 7 nucleotides match TRBD1. With 5 bases clipped from V and 4 bases from J, the junction kept 4 bases outside the gene matches. The CDR3 runs to 13 residues. Looked up from germline, CDR1 is MRHNA and CDR2 is SNTAGT. The CDR3, as DNA: TGTGCCAGCAGTCAGGGGGGAGCCTATGGCTACACCTTC. This gives the protein CASSQGGAYGYTF.

The sample holds one count of this clone. J is TRBJ1-1 and V is TRBV3-1 (or the pseudogene TRBV3-2), with D unresolved. Trimming cost V 2 bases and J 1 base, with 8 bases left between them. The CDR3 covers 14 residues. Per the germline V gene, CDR1 is LGHDT and CDR2 is YNNKEL (reference sequence). CDR3 sequence reads: CASSQSIRNTEAFF. The CDR3 coding sequence is TGTGCCAGCAGCCAAAGCATACGGAACACTGAAGCTTTCTTT.

A single count supports this clone. The J gene is TRBJ2-5, the V gene TRBV24-1; 11 bases are shared with TRBD2. V shed 4 bases and J 3 bases; nucleotides not matched to a gene: 6. In germline, CDR1 is KGHDR, CDR2 SFDVKD. This CDR3 is 16 amino acids long. CDR3 bases: TGTGCCACCAGTGACCGCGGGACTAGCGGAAAAGAGACCCAGTACTTC. Translation: CATSDRGTSGKETQYF.

V is TRBV6-1 and J is TRBJ1-6, with D uncertain. Germline CDR1 MNHNS, CDR2 SASEGT. CDR3 size: 13 residues. The V and J ends lost 2 bases and 10 bases respectively, with 9 bases between them. The CDR3 sequence is CASSENTDSPLHF. The CDR3 DNA is TGTGCCAGCAGTGAAAATACAGACTCACCCCTCCACTTT.

CDR3 amino acids: CASSFGTSGETQYF. The CDR3 DNA reads as TGCGCCAGCAGCTTCGGGACTAGCGGTGAGACCCAGTACTTC. J is TRBJ2-5 and V is TRBV4-1, with 11 bases that match TRBD2. Germline V gene data show CDR1 as MGHRA and CDR2 as YSYEKL. The CDR3 runs to 14 residues. The V gene end was trimmed by 5 bases and the J gene end by 5 bases; junction bases not matched to a gene: 4.

The chain carries TRBV3-1 (or the pseudogene TRBV3-2) and TRBJ2-1; 12 positions match TRBD2. The CDR3 is 14 amino acids. Germline CDR1 and CDR2: LGHDT and YNNKEL (reference sequence). V was pared by 7 bases and J by 6 bases, with 4 bases of the junction left unmatched. In DNA, the CDR3 is TGTGCCAGCACCCAGGGACTAGCGGGCAATGAGCAGTTCTTC. It codes for CASTQGLAGNEQFF.

The chain has TRBV28 and TRBJ2-3; a possible D gene is TRBD2 (6 bases). The ends were cut back, 8 bases at V and 2 bases at J, with 14 bases in the middle. The CDR3 is made up of 14 amino acids. Germline V lookup: CDR1 MDHEN, CDR2 SYDVKM. The CDR3 DNA follows: TGTGCCAGCGACTCTAGCGAATCCACAGATACGCAGTATTTT. Amino acids: CASDSSESTDTQYF.

V usage is TRBV19 and J usage is TRBJ2-1, with TRBD2 matching over 9 bases. Trimming removed 3 bases from V and 4 bases from J; junction bases left unmatched: 10. The CDR3 runs to 17 residues. The V gene's germline CDR1 is LNHDA and CDR2 SQIVND (reference sequence). Here the CDR3 reads CASSMGSGGQPYNEQFF. The CDR3 bases are TGTGCCAGTAGTATGGGTAGCGGGGGACAACCATACAATGAGCAGTTCTTC.

The CDR3 bases are TGTGCCAGCAACCATAAACAGGGGGACGATACGCAGTATTTT. Translating gives CASNHKQGDDTQYF. The gene calls are TRBV5-4 and TRBJ2-3, with 8 bases lining up with TRBD1. The CDR3 is 14 amino acids. V was clipped by 6 bases and J by 6 bases; unmatched bases: 9. Germline V gives CDR1 SGHNT, CDR2 YYREEE (reference sequence).

The rearrangement joins TRBV5-4 to TRBJ2-1; D is ambiguous. CDR1 and CDR2 (germline): SGHNT, YYREEE (reference sequence). V shed 6 bases and J shed 6 bases, with 7 bases lying between them. The CDR3 has 11 residues. The CDR3: CASIVSNEQFF. CDR3 nucleotides: TGTGCCAGCATTGTTAGCAATGAGCAGTTCTTC.

The genes are TRBV9 and TRBJ1-4; 10 bases line up with TRBD1. The CDR3 extends over 14 amino acids. The J segment lost 7 bases and the V segment lost 7 bases, leaving 7 bases of the junction unmatched. Germline V gene sequence: CDR1 SGDLS, CDR2 YYNGEE. CDR3 bases: TGTGCCAGCTGCCCTGGGGACAGGGGTGAAAAACTGTTTTTT. It encodes CASCPGDRGEKLFF.

V gene TRBV10-1 combines with J gene TRBJ1-2; D unresolved. In germline, CDR1 is WNHNN, CDR2 SYGVQD (reference sequence). Trimming cost V 3 bases and J 5 bases, with 10 bases left between them. The CDR3 covers 13 residues. DNA of the CDR3: TGCGCCAGCAGTGATGCGAACGGGTATGGCTACACCTTC. Its protein product is CASSDANGYGYTF.